This T cell receptor (beta chain) was sequenced in a study of T cells in Graves' hyperthyroidism and ophthalmopathy. Thyroid ultrasound and orbital computed tomography, with clinical symptoms and serum thyroxine and TRAb, informed diagnoses. Germline assignment: CDR1 LNHDA and CDR2 SQIVND (reference sequence). The CDR3 is made up of 17 amino acids. Trimming pared 4 bases from V and 9 bases from J, leaving 25 bases between. Amplification of TCR beta CDR3 regions used RNA as the template. Carried out on the TCR CDR3, a first-round RT-PCR used the HTBI primer set. Using its own MiXCR run on the multiplex PCR reads, TCRdb lists one record per CDR3 protein. Of some 440,000 distinct CDR3 sequences listed, 15% to 19% are singletons.

Sample: blood. The clonotype was recovered from a woman younger than 35 with Graves' hyperthyroidism. This rearrangement joins TRBV19 to TRBJ2-1, with TRBD2 as a possible D gene (8 bases). The CDR3 DNA sequence: TGTGCCAGTAGTACCCCCGGACTAGCAGGGGGGGTCGGTGAGCAGTTCTTC. This translates into CASSTPGLAGGVGEQFF. The whole variable domain, filled in from reference TRBV19 and TRBJ2-1, reads DGGITQSPKYLFRKEGQNVTLSCEQNLNHDAMYWYRQDPGQGLRLIYYSQIVNDFQKGDIAEGYSVSREKKESFPLTVTSAQKNPTAFYLCASSTPGLAGGVGEQFFGPGTRLTVL.